The TCR beta chain under discussion was sequenced for a study of T cell responses to AZD1222 COVID-19 vaccine. Whole-study context: Second-dose recipients at about 4 or about 12 weeks were treated as one pooled group. Study-level points and caveats: There were mostly white British donors and more females than males, and clonal diversity was possibly underestimated. Sampling captured repertoires only after the peak T cell response. Researchers report vaccine-associated CD4 TCRs spanning spike, with dominance at 160-218 and 743-854.

This CDR3 region has 13 residues. Germline V lookup: CDR1 MNHEY, CDR2 SVGEGT. V was shortened by 4 bases and J by 4 bases, with 8 bases between the two germline ends. Measured with immunoSEQ multiplex PCR; TCRdb has only the in-frame clones, and not every one. The table has roughly 150,000 clones, nearly 95% seen once. Of note for this clone: What it recognizes is unknown.

This chain uses TRBV6-2 or TRBV6-3 with TRBJ1-5; D is unclear. Material: peripheral blood, obtained on day 0 of AZD1222 vaccination. The receptor's source is an adult in good health. The CDR3 DNA follows: TGTGCCAGCAGTTGGATCGTGAATCAGCCCCAGCATTTT. This gives the protein CASSWIVNQPQHF.